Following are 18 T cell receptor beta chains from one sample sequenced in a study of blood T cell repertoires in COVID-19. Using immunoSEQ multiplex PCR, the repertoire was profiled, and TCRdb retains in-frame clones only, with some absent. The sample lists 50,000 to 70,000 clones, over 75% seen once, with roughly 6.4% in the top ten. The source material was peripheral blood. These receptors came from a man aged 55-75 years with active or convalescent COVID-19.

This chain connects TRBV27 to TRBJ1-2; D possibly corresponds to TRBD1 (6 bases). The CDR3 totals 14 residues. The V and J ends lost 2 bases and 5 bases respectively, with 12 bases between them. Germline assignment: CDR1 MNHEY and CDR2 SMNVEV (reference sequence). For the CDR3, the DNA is TGTGCCAGCAGTTTACAGGGGCAAGAATATGGCTACACCTTC. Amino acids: CASSLQGQEYGYTF.

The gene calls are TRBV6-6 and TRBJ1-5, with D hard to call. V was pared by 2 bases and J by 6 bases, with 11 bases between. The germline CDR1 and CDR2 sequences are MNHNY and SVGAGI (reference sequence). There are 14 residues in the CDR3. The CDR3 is CASSYGRGAQPQHF. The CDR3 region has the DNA TGTGCCAGCAGTTACGGTCGTGGAGCTCAGCCCCAGCATTTT.

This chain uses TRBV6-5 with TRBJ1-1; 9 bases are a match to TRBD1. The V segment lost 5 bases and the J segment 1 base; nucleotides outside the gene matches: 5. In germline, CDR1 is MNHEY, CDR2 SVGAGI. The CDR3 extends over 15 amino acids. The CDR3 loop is CASSPWTGENTEAFF. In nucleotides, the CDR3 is TGTGCCAGCAGTCCTTGGACAGGGGAGAACACTGAAGCTTTCTTT.

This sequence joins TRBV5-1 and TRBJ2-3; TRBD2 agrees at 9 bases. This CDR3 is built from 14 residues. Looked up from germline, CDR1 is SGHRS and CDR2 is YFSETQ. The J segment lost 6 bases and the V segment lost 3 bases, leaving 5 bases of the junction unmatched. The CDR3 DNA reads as TGCGCCAGCAGCTCTGGGACTAGCATGGATACGCAGTATTTT. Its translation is CASSSGTSMDTQYF. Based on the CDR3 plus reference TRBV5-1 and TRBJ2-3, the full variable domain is KAGVTQTPRYLIKTRGQQVTLSCSPISGHRSVSWYQQTPGQGLQFLFEYFSETQRNKGNFPGRFSGRQFSNSRSEMNVSTLELGDSALYLCASSSGTSMDTQYFGPGTRLTVL.

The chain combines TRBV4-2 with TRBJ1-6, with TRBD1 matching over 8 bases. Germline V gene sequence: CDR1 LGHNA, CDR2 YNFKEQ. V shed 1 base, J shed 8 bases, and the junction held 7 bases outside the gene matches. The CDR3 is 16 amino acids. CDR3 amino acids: CASSQGTGKFDSPLHF. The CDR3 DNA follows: TGTGCCAGCAGCCAAGGGACAGGGAAGTTCGATTCACCCCTCCACTTT.

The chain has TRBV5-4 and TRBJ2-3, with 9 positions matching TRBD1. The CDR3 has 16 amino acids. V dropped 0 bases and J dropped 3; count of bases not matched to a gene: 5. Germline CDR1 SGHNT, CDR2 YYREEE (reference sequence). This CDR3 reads CASSLGGQGRTDTQYF. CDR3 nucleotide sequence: TGTGCCAGCAGCTTGGGTGGACAGGGGAGGACAGATACGCAGTATTTT.

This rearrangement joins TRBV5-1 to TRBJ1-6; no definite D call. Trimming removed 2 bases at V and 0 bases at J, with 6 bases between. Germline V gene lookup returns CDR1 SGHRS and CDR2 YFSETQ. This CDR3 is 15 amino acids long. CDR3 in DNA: TGCGCCAGCAGCTTACAGAGCTCCTATAATTCACCCCTCCACTTT. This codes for CASSLQSSYNSPLHF. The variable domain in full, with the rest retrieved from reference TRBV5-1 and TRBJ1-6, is KAGVTQTPRYLIKTRGQQVTLSCSPISGHRSVSWYQQTPGQGLQFLFEYFSETQRNKGNFPGRFSGRQFSNSRSEMNVSTLELGDSALYLCASSLQSSYNSPLHFGNGTRLTVT.

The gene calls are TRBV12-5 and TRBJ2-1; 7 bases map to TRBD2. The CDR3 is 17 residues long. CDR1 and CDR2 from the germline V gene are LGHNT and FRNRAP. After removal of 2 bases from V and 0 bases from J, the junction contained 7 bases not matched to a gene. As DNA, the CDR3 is TGTGCTAGTGGTTTGCTTCTGGGCGGGAGCTCCTACAATGAGCAGTTCTTC. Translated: CASGLLLGGSSYNEQFF.

The CDR3 nucleotides read TGTGCCAGCAGCCAAGTAGGGGGTTCCGGAAACACCATATATTTT. This translates into CASSQVGGSGNTIYF. This rearrangement joins TRBV3-1 (or the pseudogene TRBV3-2) to TRBJ1-3; possibly TRBD1 for D (6 bases). Deletions cut 1 base from V and 4 bases from J, with 11 bases between. Germline-derived CDR1 and CDR2 are LGHDT and YNNKEL (reference sequence). The CDR3 totals 15 residues.

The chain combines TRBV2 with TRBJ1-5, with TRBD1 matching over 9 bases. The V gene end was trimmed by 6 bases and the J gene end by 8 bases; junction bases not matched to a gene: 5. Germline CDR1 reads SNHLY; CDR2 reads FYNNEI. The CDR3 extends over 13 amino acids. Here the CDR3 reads CASRGQGVEPQHF. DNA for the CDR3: TGTGCCAGCAGGGGACAGGGTGTCGAGCCCCAGCATTTT.

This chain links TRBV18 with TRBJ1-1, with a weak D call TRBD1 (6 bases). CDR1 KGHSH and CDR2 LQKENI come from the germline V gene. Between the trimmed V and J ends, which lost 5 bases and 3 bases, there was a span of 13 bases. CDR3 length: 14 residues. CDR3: CASSEQGIDTEAFF. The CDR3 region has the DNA TGTGCCAGCTCAGAACAGGGTATTGACACTGAAGCTTTCTTT.

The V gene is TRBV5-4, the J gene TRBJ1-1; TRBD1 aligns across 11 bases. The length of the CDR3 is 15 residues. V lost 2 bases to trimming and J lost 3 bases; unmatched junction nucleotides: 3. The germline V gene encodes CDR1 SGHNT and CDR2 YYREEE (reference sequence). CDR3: CASSFGTGGYTEAFF. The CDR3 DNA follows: TGTGCCAGCAGCTTCGGGACAGGGGGTTACACTGAAGCTTTCTTT.

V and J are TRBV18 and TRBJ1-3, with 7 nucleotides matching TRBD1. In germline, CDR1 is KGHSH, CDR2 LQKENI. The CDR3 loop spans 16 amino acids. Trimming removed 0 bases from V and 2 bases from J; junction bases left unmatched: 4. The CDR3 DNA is TGTGCCAGCTCACCACCGTCTACAGGGGCTGGAAACACCATATATTTT. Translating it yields CASSPPSTGAGNTIYF.

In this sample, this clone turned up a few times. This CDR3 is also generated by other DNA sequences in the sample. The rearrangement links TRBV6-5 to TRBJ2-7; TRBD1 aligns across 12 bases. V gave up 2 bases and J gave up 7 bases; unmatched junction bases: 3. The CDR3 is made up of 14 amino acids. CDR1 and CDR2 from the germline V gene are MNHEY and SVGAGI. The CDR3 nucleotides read TGTGCCAGCAGTTACACGGGACAGGGGGCGGAGCAGTACTTC. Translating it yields CASSYTGQGAEQYF.

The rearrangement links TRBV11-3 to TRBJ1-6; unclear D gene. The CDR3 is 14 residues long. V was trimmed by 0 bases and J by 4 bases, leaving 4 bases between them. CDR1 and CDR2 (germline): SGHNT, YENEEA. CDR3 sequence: CASSLDQYNSPLHF. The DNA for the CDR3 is TGTGCCAGCAGCTTAGATCAGTATAATTCACCCCTCCACTTT.

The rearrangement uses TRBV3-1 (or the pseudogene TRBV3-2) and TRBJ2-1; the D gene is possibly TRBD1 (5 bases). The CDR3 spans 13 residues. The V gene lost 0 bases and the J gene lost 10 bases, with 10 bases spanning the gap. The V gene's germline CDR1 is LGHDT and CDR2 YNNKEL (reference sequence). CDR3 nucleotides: TGTGCCAGCAGCCAAGAAGGGGCAGGGGAGCAGTTCTTC. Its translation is CASSQEGAGEQFF.

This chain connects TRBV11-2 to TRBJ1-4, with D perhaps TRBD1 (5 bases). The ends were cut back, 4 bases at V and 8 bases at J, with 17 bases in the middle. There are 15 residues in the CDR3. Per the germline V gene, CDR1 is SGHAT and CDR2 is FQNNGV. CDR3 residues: CASSSRRGFGEKLFF. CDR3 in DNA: TGTGCCAGCAGCTCCCGCCGGGGGTTCGGGGAAAAACTGTTTTTT.

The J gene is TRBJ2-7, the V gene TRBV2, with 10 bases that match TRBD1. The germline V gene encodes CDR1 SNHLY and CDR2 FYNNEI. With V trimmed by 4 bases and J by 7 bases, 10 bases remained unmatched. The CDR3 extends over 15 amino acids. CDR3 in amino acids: CASSGILGTGEEQYF. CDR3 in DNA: TGTGCCAGCAGTGGAATATTAGGGACAGGGGAAGAGCAGTACTTC.